The 27 T cell receptor beta chains presented below share a single source sample, sequenced in a study of Tregs in tolerant kidney transplant recipients. The nonmyeloablative bone marrow transplants came from related graft donors, with transient mixed chimerism. Clones were sequenced by immunoSEQ multiplex PCR, and TCRdb holds only the in-frame ones, with some missing. The table includes over 70,000 clones, roughly 91% detected once. The sequencing used CD4+ T cells from blood (PBMCs), collected 24 months after the transplant. Receptors were obtained from a human patient who received a combined kidney and bone marrow transplant. Some T cells may be supplied by the graft donor.

V is TRBV6-1 and J is TRBJ2-6; D is undetermined. From germline, CDR1 is MNHNS and CDR2 SASEGT. The CDR3 covers 15 residues. V dropped 3 bases and J dropped 0 bases, with 6 bases sitting between them. The CDR3: CASSDQSSGANVLTF. In nucleotides, the CDR3 is TGTGCCAGCAGTGACCAATCCTCTGGGGCCAACGTCCTGACTTTC.

V and J are TRBV12-5 and TRBJ2-5; 12 nucleotides match TRBD2. Germline V CDR1 and CDR2: LGHNT, FRNRAP. V shed 5 bases and J 5 bases; nucleotides not matched to a gene: 18. The CDR3 spans 19 residues. CDR3 in DNA: TGTGCTAGTGGTGCTATCAAGGGACTAGCGGGCCGACTAGGGGAGACCCAGTACTTC. Translated: CASGAIKGLAGRLGETQYF.

This chain uses TRBV18 with TRBJ1-1; TRBD1 agrees at 9 bases. Germline trimming cut 3 bases from V and 2 bases from J; bases unmatched to any gene: 4. From germline, CDR1 is KGHSH and CDR2 LQKENI. This CDR3 spans 15 amino acids. The CDR3 reads CASSPRTGVNTEAFF. In DNA form, the CDR3 reads TGTGCCAGCTCACCTCGGACAGGGGTCAACACTGAAGCTTTCTTT.

The chain carries TRBV12-5 and TRBJ2-1; the D gene is possibly TRBD1 (6 bases). Trimming cost V 3 bases and J 0 bases, with 18 bases left between them. The germline V gene encodes CDR1 LGHNT and CDR2 FRNRAP. The CDR3 is 18 amino acids. For the CDR3, the DNA is TGTGCTAGTGGTTTAAACTTACAGGGATACCGCTCCTACAATGAGCAGTTCTTC. Residues: CASGLNLQGYRSYNEQFF.

V usage is TRBV28 and J usage is TRBJ2-5, with D uncertain. CDR1 and CDR2 (germline): MDHEN, SYDVKM. The V end lost 4 bases, the J end lost 5 bases, and 11 bases lay between the germline ends. The CDR3 covers 13 residues. CDR3 loop: CASSSGEMETQYF. CDR3 nucleotides: TGTGCCAGCAGTTCCGGAGAGATGGAGACCCAGTACTTC.

The V gene is TRBV23-1, the J gene TRBJ1-4; D is perhaps TRBD1 (5 bases). TRBV23-1 is filed as an ORF, its function uncertain. V gave up 6 bases and J gave up 6 bases, with 17 bases separating them. The CDR3 covers 15 residues. CDR3 nucleotides: TGCGCCAGCAGGCCTCAATTTTGGGGGGATGAAAAACTGTTTTTT. Amino acid sequence: CASRPQFWGDEKLFF.

The sample holds a few counts of this clone. The chain has TRBV27 and TRBJ1-2; a possible D gene is TRBD1 (6 bases). CDR3 length: 15 amino acids. V was trimmed by 5 bases and J by 6 bases, leaving 19 bases between them. Germline CDR1 MNHEY, CDR2 SMNVEV (reference sequence). The CDR3 spells CASSPMTGRADGYTF. The DNA for the CDR3 is TGTGCCAGCAGTCCGATGACAGGTAGGGCGGATGGCTACACCTTC.

V usage is TRBV30 and J usage is TRBJ2-5; D not resolved. There are 12 residues in the CDR3. V lost 5 bases and J lost 2, with 9 bases in between. Germline lookup yields CDR1 GTSNPN and CDR2 SVGIG (reference sequence). The CDR3 DNA follows: TGTGCCTGGGGCCAACAACAAGAGACCCAGTACTTC. Its translation is CAWGQQQETQYF.

The chain has TRBV4-1 and TRBJ2-7; 9 bases fit TRBD1. This CDR3 has 15 residues. V lost 4 bases and J lost 1; bases outside the gene matches: 5. Looked up from germline, CDR1 is MGHRA and CDR2 is YSYEKL. In DNA, the CDR3 is TGCGCCAGCAGCCGGGGACAGGGAGGTTCCTACGAGCAGTACTTC. It specifies CASSRGQGGSYEQYF.

This clone occurred once. J is TRBJ2-3 and V is TRBV28; tentatively, D is TRBD1 (5 bases). Germline V gene sequence: CDR1 MDHEN, CDR2 SYDVKM. This CDR3 has 14 residues. Trimming cost V 6 bases and J 8 bases, with 18 bases left between them. This chain's CDR3 is CASRPQSSRGTQYF. In DNA, the CDR3 is TGTGCCAGCAGGCCTCAATCCTCTAGGGGTACGCAGTATTTT. Based on the CDR3 plus reference TRBV28 and TRBJ2-3, the full variable domain is DVKVTQSSRYLVKRTGEKVFLECVQDMDHENMFWYRQDPGLGLRLIYFSYDVKMKEKGDIPEGYSVSREKKERFSLILESASTNQTSMYLCASRPQSSRGTQYFGPGTRLTVL.

This clone was recorded a few times. This rearrangement joins TRBV4-3 to TRBJ2-7; 8 bases match TRBD2. V lost 0 bases to trimming and J lost 5 bases; unmatched junction nucleotides: 6. This CDR3 contains 15 residues. CDR1 is LGHNA and CDR2 is YSLEER in the germline V gene. In DNA, the CDR3 is TGCGCCAGCAGCCAAGACGGGAGGGCCGGGGACGAGCAGTACTTC. The encoded protein is CASSQDGRAGDEQYF.

This chain joins TRBV7-2 and TRBJ2-6; TRBD1 matches 9 bases. J gave up 2 bases and V 5 bases, and 4 bases lay outside the gene matches. The CDR3 runs 16 residues. The V gene's germline CDR1 is SGHTA and CDR2 FQGNSA. CDR3 nucleotides: TGTGCCAGCAGCGCCCACAGGGGGCCTGGGGCCAACGTCCTGACTTTC. Translated, it gives CASSAHRGPGANVLTF.

This clone was seen a handful of times. The V gene is TRBV10-3, the J gene TRBJ1-3; D is possibly TRBD1 (6 bases). Germline V CDR1 and CDR2: ENHRY, SYGVKD. Deletions cut 11 bases from V and 0 bases from J, with 14 bases between. The length of the CDR3 is 14 residues. The CDR3 DNA sequence: TGTGCCGTAGGACAGTTCAGCTCTGGAAACACCATATATTTT. It encodes CAVGQFSSGNTIYF.

V gene TRBV29-1 combines with J gene TRBJ2-2; tentatively, D is TRBD2 (5 bases). The CDR3 has 13 amino acids. Germline assignment: CDR1 SQVTM and CDR2 ANQGSEA. The germline V and J ends were trimmed by 4 bases and 7 bases, with 13 bases remaining between them. The CDR3 protein is CSVGPNSGGELFF. For the CDR3, the DNA is TGCAGCGTTGGACCAAACAGCGGCGGGGAGCTGTTTTTT.

CDR3 in DNA: TGTGCCAGCAGCTTATTTGGTTACCCCCCTAACGAGCAGTACTTC. Its protein product is CASSLFGYPPNEQYF. The J gene is TRBJ2-7, the V gene TRBV11-3; D is uncertain. Looked up from germline, CDR1 is SGHNT and CDR2 is YENEEA. V shed 2 bases and J shed 5 bases, with 16 bases lying between them. This CDR3 contains 15 residues.

This rearrangement joins TRBV5-5 to TRBJ2-1; no firm D call. With 2 bases removed from V and 0 bases from J, the gap between germline ends came to 9 bases. The CDR3 covers 15 residues. Germline-derived CDR1 and CDR2 are SGHKS and YYEKEE (reference sequence). CDR3 sequence: CASSLRTYSYNEQFF. CDR3 nucleotide sequence: TGTGCCAGCAGCTTACGAACCTACTCCTACAATGAGCAGTTCTTC.

The genes are TRBV7-9 and TRBJ1-2, with 10 positions matching TRBD1. Germline V gene sequence: CDR1 SEHNR, CDR2 FQNEAQ (reference sequence). The CDR3 totals 14 residues. Trimming took 5 bases from V and 6 from J; bases not matched to a gene: 6. CDR3 in amino acids: CASSRLGQGNGYTF. DNA for the CDR3: TGTGCCAGCAGCAGATTGGGACAGGGGAATGGCTACACCTTC.

The J gene is TRBJ2-1, the V gene TRBV7-2; possible D gene TRBD2, 5 bases. The V end lost 3 bases, the J end lost 12 bases, and 12 bases lay between the germline ends. This CDR3 spans 12 amino acids. Germline CDR1 is SGHTA and CDR2 is FQGNSA. DNA of the CDR3: TGTGCCAGCAGCTTCACAAGAAGCGGGCAGTTCTTC. Residues: CASSFTRSGQFF.

This clone was picked up a small number of times. The chain uses TRBV25-1 and TRBJ1-3; D is perhaps TRBD1 (6 bases). The CDR3 runs 16 residues. Germline loops: CDR1 MGHDK, CDR2 SYGVNS. V shed 1 base and J shed 0 bases, with 10 bases lying between them. The CDR3 protein is CASSESRGSSGNTIYF. As DNA, the CDR3 is TGTGCCAGCAGTGAATCCAGGGGAAGCTCTGGAAACACCATATATTTT.

The genes are TRBV5-6 and TRBJ2-7; 7 bases fit TRBD1. Germline CDR1 reads SGHDT; CDR2 reads YYEEEE. V lost 4 bases, J lost 2 bases, and 6 bases stayed unmatched. There are 14 residues in the CDR3. This CDR3 is CASSPGQIPYEQYF. For the CDR3, the DNA is TGTGCCAGCAGCCCGGGACAGATCCCCTACGAGCAGTACTTC.

This sequence joins TRBV14 and TRBJ1-5; TRBD1 might be the D (6 bases). Trimming took 1 base from V and 5 from J, leaving 9 bases between them. From germline, CDR1 is SGHDN and CDR2 FVKESK. The CDR3 covers 14 residues. CDR3 sequence (DNA): TGTGCCAGCAGCCAAGGGACAGAAGATCAGCCCCAGCATTTT. Translation: CASSQGTEDQPQHF.

This clone appeared a single time. Mismatch with germline at one junction end may stem from a read error. Other DNA sequences in the same sample also yield this CDR3. The chain is built from TRBV7-3 and TRBJ1-6, with 7 bases aligning to TRBD1. Germline CDR1 SGHTA, CDR2 FQGTGA. The CDR3 runs to 15 residues. The CDR3 is CASSLRDRYNSPLHF. In nucleotides, the CDR3 is TGTGCCAGCAGCCTCCGGGACAGATATAATTCCCCCCTCCACTTT.

CDR3 in amino acids: CASTLRLTRGANYGYTF. The CDR3 nucleotides are TGTGCCAGCACCTTACGATTAACCAGGGGGGCTAACTATGGCTACACCTTC. The chain has TRBV27 and TRBJ1-2, with 7 bases fitting TRBD1. After removal of 7 bases from V and 0 bases from J, the junction contained 14 bases not matched to a gene. The germline V gene has CDR1 MNHEY and CDR2 SMNVEV (reference sequence). This CDR3 contains 17 residues.

CDR3 sequence: CASQQDRGYEQYF. The DNA for the CDR3 is TGCGCCAGCCAACAAGACAGGGGCTACGAGCAGTACTTC. The chain is built from TRBV5-1 and TRBJ2-7, with 8 bases identical to TRBD1. This CDR3 spans 13 amino acids. After removal of 7 bases from V and 3 bases from J, the junction contained 6 bases not matched to a gene. The germline V gene encodes CDR1 SGHRS and CDR2 YFSETQ.

V is TRBV7-9 and J is TRBJ2-7, with D possibly being TRBD1 (6 bases). Trimming took 1 base from V and 2 from J, leaving 15 bases between them. The CDR3 is 16 residues long. Looked up from germline, CDR1 is SEHNR and CDR2 is FQNEAQ (reference sequence). CDR3 protein: CASSLGWDTKTYEQYF. CDR3 bases: TGTGCCAGCAGCTTAGGATGGGACACTAAAACCTACGAGCAGTACTTC.

The chain combines TRBV4-1 with TRBJ2-5; 9 bases agree with TRBD2. Germline V gene lookup returns CDR1 MGHRA and CDR2 YSYEKL. CDR3 length: 13 amino acids. V lost 4 bases and J lost 5; bases outside the gene matches: 2. For the CDR3, the DNA is TGCGCCAGCAGCCTTGGACTAGCGGAGACCCAGTACTTC. Protein product: CASSLGLAETQYF.

The chain combines TRBV7-6 with TRBJ2-3, with 12 bases that match TRBD2. The CDR3 is 18 residues long. CDR1 and CDR2 from the germline V gene are SGHVS and FNYEAQ. Trimming at V came to 5 bases and at J to 3 bases, leaving 12 bases not matched to a gene. CDR3 bases: TGTGCCAGCAGCCCAGTTATGCTAGCGGGGGGGCCTACAGATACGCAGTATTTT. It encodes CASSPVMLAGGPTDTQYF.